Following are 14 T cell receptor beta chains from one sample sequenced in a study of T cells in Graves' hyperthyroidism and ophthalmopathy. The investigators amplified TCR beta CDR3 regions from RNA transcripts. With the HTBI primer set, the TCR CDR3 went through a first round of RT-PCR. TCRdb fed the multiplex PCR reads into MiXCR, producing one record per CDR3 protein. The top ten clones hold about 50% of a sample with around 570,000 distinct CDR3 sequences, 20% of them seen once. The specimen sequenced was blood. Receptor source: a man aged 40-49 years with Graves' ophthalmopathy.

This chain connects TRBV20-1 to TRBJ1-5; tentatively, D is TRBD1 (5 bases). V lost 6 bases and J lost 7, with 19 bases in between. This CDR3 contains 14 residues. Germline-derived CDR1 and CDR2 are DFQATT and SNEGSKA (reference sequence). CDR3 amino acids: CSAQTSGGTQPQHF. CDR3 nucleotide sequence: TGCAGTGCGCAGACTAGCGGGGGGACCCAGCCCCAGCATTTT.

As DNA, the CDR3 is TGTGCCAGCAGCCCCGGAATTCGGTCTAGCACAGATACGCAGTATTTT. Translation: CASSPGIRSSTDTQYF. This chain joins TRBV7-6 and TRBJ2-3; D is uncertain. V was shortened by 5 bases and J by 0 bases, with 15 bases between the two germline ends. Germline-derived CDR1 and CDR2 are SGHVS and FNYEAQ. The CDR3 is made up of 16 amino acids.

As concerns this clonotype: With a much larger clone just one base away, this may be a read error. The gene calls are TRBV7-9 and TRBJ2-7; maybe TRBD2 (6 bases). Germline values: CDR1 SEHNR, CDR2 FQNEAQ (reference sequence). The CDR3 consists of 17 residues. The ends were cut back, 5 bases at V and 7 bases at J, with 27 bases in the middle. CDR3: CASSTSLGSLGGYEQYF. The CDR3 nucleotides read TGTGCCAGCAGCACGAGCCTCGGGAGTTTAGGAGGGTATGAGCAGTACTTC.

This clonotype was seen at least ten times. The chain carries TRBV5-6 and TRBJ2-7; D unresolved. CDR1 is SGHDT and CDR2 is YYEEEE in the germline V gene. The V gene lost 2 bases and the J gene lost 2 bases, with 5 bases spanning the gap. This CDR3 contains 12 residues. CDR3 loop: CASSFQTYEQYF. The DNA for the CDR3 is TGTGCCAGCAGCTTCCAGACCTACGAGCAGTACTTC.

This clonotype was found a few times. V gene TRBV6-6 combines with J gene TRBJ2-2, with a tentative D call TRBD1 (6 bases). In germline, CDR1 is MNHNY, CDR2 SVGAGI (reference sequence). The V gene lost 2 bases and the J gene lost 7 bases, with 8 bases spanning the gap. CDR3 size: 13 residues. CDR3 coding DNA: TGTGCCAGCAGTTACACAGGGCACGGGGAGCTGTTTTTT. As protein: CASSYTGHGELFF.

This clonotype was seen a few times. The rearrangement uses TRBV5-8 and TRBJ2-5; D perhaps matches TRBD2 (5 bases). The ends were cut back, 7 bases at V and 13 bases at J, with 17 bases in the middle. This CDR3 has 11 residues. From germline, CDR1 is SGHTS and CDR2 YDEGEE. The DNA for the CDR3 is TGTGCCAGCCGCTACTACGGGGATGGGTACTTC. This encodes CASRYYGDGYF.

The rearrangement uses TRBV4-2 and TRBJ2-2; either TRBD1 or TRBD2 may fit D (5 bases each). CDR3 size: 15 residues. Trimming removed 0 bases at V and 5 bases at J, with 10 bases between. Germline CDR1 LGHNA, CDR2 YNFKEQ. CDR3 loop: CASSQDGGDTGELFF. In DNA form, the CDR3 reads TGTGCCAGCAGCCAAGATGGGGGAGATACCGGGGAGCTGTTTTTT.

This clonotype was counted ten times or more. This rearrangement joins TRBV12-3 or TRBV12-4 to TRBJ2-5; the D gene is possibly TRBD2 (7 bases). The CDR3 is made up of 12 amino acids. Trimming removed 8 bases from V and 5 bases from J, with 12 bases in between. The CDR3 DNA is TGTGCCAGCTTGGGGAGGGGGGAGACCCAGTACTTC. This codes for CASLGRGETQYF.

This clonotype was detected ten times or more. CDR3 in amino acids: CASSYPKYRQSLYSNQPQHF. CDR3 nucleotides: TGTGCCAGCAGTTACCCAAAATACAGACAGTCTCTGTATAGCAATCAGCCCCAGCATTTT. The chain employs TRBV6-5 and TRBJ1-5; perhaps TRBD1 as D (5 bases). Trimming took 2 bases from V and 0 from J, leaving 23 bases between them. The CDR3 has 20 residues. Germline V gene sequence: CDR1 MNHEY, CDR2 SVGAGI.

This chain connects TRBV7-3 to TRBJ1-1; D gene uncertain. Germline V gives CDR1 SGHTA, CDR2 FQGTGA. The length of the CDR3 is 13 residues. V was pared by 5 bases and J by 0 bases, with 7 bases between. CDR3 protein: CASSAKMNTEAFF. Written as DNA, the CDR3 is TGTGCCAGCAGCGCAAAGATGAACACTGAAGCTTTCTTT.

The J gene is TRBJ1-1, the V gene TRBV20-1, with a tentative D call TRBD1 (6 bases). This CDR3 spans 14 amino acids. Germline-derived CDR1 and CDR2 are DFQATT and SNEGSKA (reference sequence). V was shortened by 0 bases and J by 9 bases, with 17 bases between the two germline ends. CDR3 amino acids: CSARDGGALRKAFF. The CDR3 bases are TGCAGTGCTAGAGACGGGGGGGCCCTCCGGAAAGCTTTCTTT.

This clonotype was seen at least ten times. The V call is TRBV7-9, the J call TRBJ2-7; D unclear. CDR1 is SEHNR and CDR2 is FQNEAQ in the germline V gene (reference sequence). Trimming cost V 11 bases and J 1 base, with 15 bases left between them. The CDR3 covers 13 residues. CDR3 coding DNA: TGTGCCTACAGCCGGGTGGGTTCCTACGAGCAGTACTTC. Translated: CAYSRVGSYEQYF. Looking up the rest from reference TRBV7-9 and TRBJ2-7 gives the full variable domain: DTGVSQNPRHKITKRGQNVTFRCDPISEHNRLYWYRQTLGQGPEFLTYFQNEAQLEKSRLLSDRFSAERPKGSFSTLEIQRTEQGDSAMYLCAYSRVGSYEQYFGPGTRLTVT.

This clonotype occurred a few times. The chain recombines TRBV28 with TRBJ1-5, with 9 bases that match TRBD1. Germline V gene sequence: CDR1 MDHEN, CDR2 SYDVKM. The V and J ends lost 8 bases and 7 bases, in that order; junction bases with no gene match: 9. The CDR3 has 14 residues. The CDR3 nucleotides read TGTGCCAGCCGACCTCCGGGACAGGGACAGCCCCAGCATTTT. Translating gives CASRPPGQGQPQHF.

The J gene is TRBJ1-4, the V gene TRBV9; unclear D gene. Looked up from germline, CDR1 is SGDLS and CDR2 is YYNGEE. The length of the CDR3 is 16 residues. V was shortened by 0 bases and J by 0 bases, with 9 bases between the two germline ends. Here the CDR3 DNA reads TGTGCCAGCAGCGTAGGGAGGGATGCAACTAATGAAAAACTGTTTTTT. It codes for CASSVGRDATNEKLFF.